This T cell receptor (beta chain) was documented in a study of T cell changes during pregnancy in multiple sclerosis. The CDR3 is made up of 15 amino acids. V was trimmed by 1 base and J by 0 bases, leaving 6 bases between them. CDR1 SEHNR and CDR2 FQNEAQ come from the germline V gene (reference sequence). Measured with immunoSEQ multiplex PCR; TCRdb has only the in-frame clones, and not every one. The sample gives roughly 48,000 clones, about 88% of which show up once; around 1.2% is in the top ten. This TCR was recovered from a female donor with multiple sclerosis, enrolled in a pregnancy study. The specimen was CD4+ T cells from peripheral blood mononuclear cells, collected in the second trimester of pregnancy. This chain joins TRBV7-9 and TRBJ2-2, with D possibly being TRBD1 (6 bases). DNA of the CDR3: TGTGCCAGCAGCTTAGACAGGGCGAACACCGGGGAGCTGTTTTTT. Encoded protein: CASSLDRANTGELFF.